This TCR beta chain stems from a study of cytomegalovirus exposure and HLA in healthy donors. The germline V gene encodes CDR1 LNHDA and CDR2 SQIVND (reference sequence). The CDR3 length is 15 residues. The V end lost 4 bases, the J end lost 0 bases, and 10 bases lay between the germline ends. The primer mix had 60 Vbeta and 13 Jbeta primers. This table comes from immunoSEQ multiplex PCR, and its TCRdb copy is limited to in-frame clones, with some not included. The specimen's table records around 100,000 clones. Study results and limitations: Reported results showed that the classifier diagnosed cytomegalovirus status with high specificity and sensitivity. Reports state that TCR beta sequences accurately predicted most subjects' HLA-A and HLA-B alleles. The presence/absence work took it that sequencing depth was about the same across donors.

A remark on this clone: Its cognate antigen is unknown.

The clonotype was recovered from a man in his forties or fifties in good health and CMV-seronegative. The sequenced sample consisted of PBMCs. The V gene is TRBV19, the J gene TRBJ1-3, with D hard to call. The CDR3 DNA sequence: TGTGCCAGTAGTAGATCCGGGATCTCTGGAAACACCATATATTTT. Amino acids: CASSRSGISGNTIYF.